This TCR beta chain emerged from a study of cytomegalovirus exposure and HLA in healthy donors. Study conclusions and caveats: Later on, analysis showed that most CMV-associated TCR beta chains appeared to be HLA-restricted.

Trimming took 0 bases from V and 9 from J, leaving 15 bases between them. The CDR3 consists of 15 residues. From germline, CDR1 is LNHNV and CDR2 YYDKDF (reference sequence). Of note for this clone: Its antigen is still unknown.

Each donor's status was that of a healthy bone marrow donor. The PCR made use of 60 Vbeta and 13 Jbeta primers. Measured with immunoSEQ multiplex PCR; TCRdb has only the in-frame clones, and not every one. The sample contains approximately 250,000 clones, around 80% of which appear only once. The V and J genes are TRBV15 and TRBJ2-1; a weak D match, TRBD2 (6 bases). The sequenced sample consisted of PBMCs. This TCR derives from a boy between 5 and 17 years old in good health and CMV-seronegative. The CDR3 region has the DNA TGTGCCACCAGCAGAGAGGAGGGGTTGGGGGGTGAGCAGTTCTTC. This gives the protein CATSREEGLGGEQFF.